The source of this T cell receptor beta chain is a study of CD8+ T cells in alopecia areata. Study-wide results and limits: Scalp and blood retained many expanded lesional clones during tofacitinib. The study found higher clonality in lesional than normal scalp, especially in alopecia totalis/universalis.

RNA, once extracted, was reverse transcribed into cDNA for use as the sequencing template. Clones were sequenced by immunoSEQ multiplex PCR, and TCRdb holds only the in-frame ones, with some missing. The table shows around 150,000 clones, with about four fifths occurring only once. With regard to this clone: The antigen is unknown.

Per germline, CDR1 PRHDT and CDR2 FYEKMQ (reference sequence). This CDR3 is 16 amino acids long. Trimming removed 5 bases from V and 2 bases from J; junction bases left unmatched: 8. Treatment described: oral pan-JAK inhibitor, 5-10 mg twice daily. The receptor was derived from a human donor with alopecia areata. The V call is TRBV13, the J call TRBJ2-2; 7 bases fit TRBD1. The source material was CD8+ T cells sorted from blood, sampled at week 4, from a patient treated with tofacitinib. The CDR3 region has the DNA TGTGCCAGCAGCCTGGGACAGATGATTAACACCGGGGAGCTGTTTTTT. This codes for CASSLGQMINTGELFF.